This T cell receptor beta chain was obtained from a study of T cell repertoires in cytomegalovirus infection. Study-level information: Matching HLA type, along with CMV infection, was indicated by public TCR beta signatures.

Notes on the study in general: Ex vivo, HLA-C-restricted CMV-specific TCR beta clonotypes prevailed over the rest of the response. Summed frequency of public TCR beta families distinguished CMV carriers with the relevant HLA.

Ten or more counts support this clonotype. Its antigen is unidentified. TCRdb called the reads again in MiXCR, with one record for every CDR3 protein. The data hold roughly 640,000 distinct CDR3 sequences, with approximately 24% observed a single time. The CDR3 has 16 amino acids. V was shortened by 5 bases and J by 2 bases, with 15 bases between the two germline ends. The sequencing sample was made of CD8+ T cells from PBMCs. The sequence was obtained from a human donor in good health (CMV status not recorded). Some clones in this sample may be carry-over from other donors' samples. The chain has TRBV12-3 or TRBV12-4 and TRBJ2-2; D may be TRBD1 or TRBD2 (5 bases each). In nucleotides, the CDR3 is TGTGCCAGCAGTATACCCAGGGAGTTTAACACCGGGGAGCTGTTTTTT. Its protein is CASSIPREFNTGELFF.